The entry below gives a single TCR beta chain sequence along with its context. Its antigen is not known. MiXCR was run by TCRdb on the 5' RACE reads, yielding one entry per CDR3 protein. This table has 150,000 to 250,000 distinct CDR3 sequences, roughly 13% appearing once. The entry originates in a study of CD8 T cells in ankylosing spondylitis. Study findings and constraints: According to the report, clones linked to the disease were significantly enriched in matched synovial fluid samples taken from ankylosing spondylitis patients. CD8+ by phenotype, disease-linked clones were relatively rare in peripheral blood. Apparently characteristic of ankylosing spondylitis blood was a TCR beta motif (roughly eight highly homologous variants). Some motif variants had been reported before (in reactive arthritis synovial fluid and blood).

Germline V gives CDR1 LNHNV, CDR2 YYDKDF (reference sequence). With 0 bases removed from V and 2 bases from J, the gap between germline ends came to 10 bases. The CDR3 spans 15 residues. J is TRBJ1-2 and V is TRBV15; D possibly corresponds to TRBD1 (5 bases). What was sequenced was blood, either unsorted or a sorted T cell fraction (not recorded which). The clonotype comes from a male donor with ankylosing spondylitis or in good health (not recorded which). The CDR3 DNA reads as TGTGCCACCAGCAGAGATCGCGGGGCAAACTATGGCTACACCTTC. Protein sequence: CATSRDRGANYGYTF.